These 23 T cell receptor beta chains share one sample of origin, sequenced in a study of shared clonotypes between healthy human individuals. Here immunoSEQ multiplex PCR was the method, and the copy in TCRdb shows in-frame clones only, minus some. The sample carries more than 450,000 clones, around 79% recorded once. The sample was PBMCs. These receptors all stem from a woman between 35 and 50 years old in good health. Some clones in this sample may be carry-over from other donors' samples.

The genes are TRBV5-1 and TRBJ2-7, with 11 bases identical to TRBD2. V was clipped by 0 bases and J by 0 bases; unmatched bases: 8. This CDR3 contains 18 residues. The germline gives CDR1 SGHRS, CDR2 YFSETQ. Here the CDR3 reads CASSLGGLAAVSSYEQYF. Here the CDR3 DNA reads TGCGCCAGCAGCTTGGGGGGACTAGCGGCCGTCAGCTCCTACGAGCAGTACTTC.

The rearrangement joins TRBV5-1 to TRBJ2-1; D not resolved. V lost 2 bases and J lost 8, with 5 bases in between. CDR1 is SGHRS and CDR2 is YFSETQ in the germline V gene. This CDR3 has 11 residues. The CDR3 loop is CASSFDYEQFF. DNA of the CDR3: TGCGCCAGCAGCTTCGACTATGAGCAGTTCTTC.

This clone was seen once. V usage is TRBV6-5 and J usage is TRBJ2-1; D remains unclear. Trimming removed 0 bases at V and 5 bases at J, with 2 bases between. Per the germline V gene, CDR1 is MNHEY and CDR2 is SVGAGI. This CDR3 has 12 residues. Written as DNA, the CDR3 is TGTGCCAGCAGTTACTCTGACAATGAGCAGTTCTTC. Its protein product is CASSYSDNEQFF.

A note on this clone: The sample holds other DNA sequences that translate to the same CDR3. The V gene is TRBV28, the J gene TRBJ2-2, with D hard to call. The CDR3 is 13 amino acids. Germline V gives CDR1 MDHEN, CDR2 SYDVKM. V was trimmed by 3 bases and J by 1 base, leaving 3 bases between them. In nucleotides, the CDR3 is TGTGCCAGCAGTTTCGGGAACACCGGGGAGCTGTTTTTT. It translates to CASSFGNTGELFF.

The rearrangement joins TRBV29-1 to TRBJ2-6, with 7 bases lining up with TRBD2. The V gene end was trimmed by 5 bases and the J gene end by 1 base; junction bases not matched to a gene: 8. This CDR3 has 16 residues. Germline V gene data show CDR1 as SQVTM and CDR2 as ANQGSEA. The CDR3 DNA reads as TGCAGCGTTTCATCGGGAGGACCATCTGGGGCCAACGTCCTGACTTTC. It encodes CSVSSGGPSGANVLTF. The full variable domain, completed using reference TRBV29-1 and TRBJ2-6, is SAVISQKPSRDICQRGTSLTIQCQVDSQVTMMFWYRQQPGQSLTLIATANQGSEATYESGFVIDKFPISRPNLTFSTLTVSNMSPEDSSIYLCSVSSGGPSGANVLTFGAGSRLTVL.

Notes on this clone: Different DNA sequences within this sample yield the same CDR3. The chain uses TRBV7-9 and TRBJ2-3, with D uncertain. Between the trimmed V and J ends, which lost 5 bases and 3 bases, there was a span of 6 bases. From germline, CDR1 is SEHNR and CDR2 FQNEAQ (reference sequence). This CDR3 has 12 residues. The CDR3 is CASSPDTDTQYF. The CDR3 DNA follows: TGTGCCAGCAGCCCGGATACAGATACGCAGTATTTT.

This chain links TRBV20-1 with TRBJ1-1; D might be TRBD1 (6 bases). Trimming stripped 4 bases from V and 5 bases from J, with 8 bases between. Germline CDR1 and CDR2: DFQATT and SNEGSKA (reference sequence). The CDR3 runs 11 residues. The CDR3 region has the DNA TGCAGTGCTAAGAGGGGGACTGAAGCTTTCTTT. Translating gives CSAKRGTEAFF.

The rearrangement joins TRBV28 to TRBJ1-3; 8 bases line up with TRBD1. The CDR3 spans 17 residues. J gave up 2 bases and V 5 bases, and 11 bases lay outside the gene matches. Germline lookup yields CDR1 MDHEN and CDR2 SYDVKM. The CDR3 sequence: CASSTGRQGKAGNTIYF. CDR3 in DNA: TGTGCCAGCAGTACGGGGCGACAGGGGAAGGCTGGAAACACCATATATTTT. The complete variable domain, with remaining parts taken from reference TRBV28 and TRBJ1-3, reads DVKVTQSSRYLVKRTGEKVFLECVQDMDHENMFWYRQDPGLGLRLIYFSYDVKMKEKGDIPEGYSVSREKKERFSLILESASTNQTSMYLCASSTGRQGKAGNTIYFGEGSWLTVV.

The rearrangement joins TRBV18 to TRBJ1-2, with no clear D. CDR1 and CDR2 from the germline V gene are KGHSH and LQKENI. With 2 bases removed from V and 1 base from J, the gap between germline ends came to 8 bases. This CDR3 is 14 amino acids long. CDR3 protein: CASSPTGNNYGYTF. The DNA of the CDR3 is TGTGCCAGCTCACCAACGGGAAATAACTATGGCTACACCTTC.

The chain is built from TRBV21-1 and TRBJ2-7; TRBD1 reflects the table's D call only, with no check against the DNA. TRBV21-1 is classified as a pseudogene. The CDR3 length is 13 residues. The CDR3 DNA follows: TGTGCCAGCAGCAAGTGGCAGGTCTACGAGCAGTACTTC. This codes for CASSKWQVYEQYF.

This rearrangement joins TRBV2 to TRBJ2-7, with TRBD1 matching 8 bases. The germline CDR1 and CDR2 sequences are SNHLY and FYNNEI. The CDR3 runs to 17 residues. The junction had 7 bases not matched to a gene; V was cut back by 0 bases and J by 0 bases. The CDR3 sequence: CASSEALWDRNSYEQYF. In DNA form, the CDR3 reads TGTGCCAGCAGTGAAGCGCTATGGGACAGGAACTCCTACGAGCAGTACTTC.

DNA for the CDR3: TGTGCCAGTCGGAGTTACAATGAGCAGTTCTTC. This translates into CASRSYNEQFF. The chain employs TRBV7-8 and TRBJ2-1; D ambiguous. V lost 9 bases to trimming and J lost 4 bases, with 7 bases between them. The CDR3 runs 11 residues. Germline V lookup: CDR1 SGHVS, CDR2 FQNEAQ.

This chain joins TRBV25-1 and TRBJ2-4; 8 bases line up with TRBD2. The germline V gene encodes CDR1 MGHDK and CDR2 SYGVNS. The CDR3 loop spans 14 amino acids. After removal of 5 bases from V and 7 bases from J, the junction contained 7 bases not matched to a gene. The CDR3 spells CASSKAGVENIQYF. CDR3 in DNA: TGTGCCAGCAGTAAAGCGGGAGTCGAGAACATTCAGTACTTC.

The chain has TRBV7-9 and TRBJ1-2, with TRBD1 matching 8 bases. The length of the CDR3 is 12 residues. CDR1 is SEHNR and CDR2 is FQNEAQ in the germline V gene (reference sequence). V was pared by 6 bases and J by 8 bases, with 5 bases of the junction left unmatched. CDR3 amino acids: CASRPQGAGYTF. The CDR3 DNA reads TGTGCCAGCAGGCCTCAGGGGGCGGGCTACACCTTC.

This clone was observed a single time. This chain links TRBV21-1 with TRBJ1-5; the table's D call of TRBD1 was not tested on the DNA. TRBV21-1 is annotated as a pseudogene. The CDR3 has 17 amino acids. CDR3 nucleotides: TGTGCCAGCACAAATCACGACAGGGCCTTTAGCAATCAGCCCCAGCATTTT. As protein: CASTNHDRAFSNQPQHF.

The chain joins TRBV5-4 to TRBJ2-1; tentative D call: TRBD1 (6 bases). CDR3 size: 15 residues. Deletions cut 4 bases from V and 4 bases from J, with 15 bases between. Germline loops: CDR1 SGHNT, CDR2 YYREEE (reference sequence). CDR3 sequence: CASSLDSGLYNEQFF. CDR3 DNA: TGTGCCAGCAGCCTGGACAGCGGTTTATACAATGAGCAGTTCTTC. Looking up the rest from reference TRBV5-4 and TRBJ2-1 gives the full variable domain: ETGVTQSPTHLIKTRGQQVTLRCSSQSGHNTVSWYQQALGQGPQFIFQYYREEENGRGNFPPRFSGLQFPNYSSELNVNALELDDSALYLCASSLDSGLYNEQFFGPGTRLTVL.

Only one count was recorded for this clone. J is TRBJ2-2 and V is TRBV7-9; TRBD2 is a possible D gene (6 bases). This CDR3 region has 16 residues. V lost 1 base, J lost 3 bases, and 12 bases lay in between. Looked up from germline, CDR1 is SEHNR and CDR2 is FQNEAQ (reference sequence). CDR3 nucleotide sequence: TGTGCCAGCAGCTTAGGTCGCGGGATCGACACCGGGGAGCTGTTTTTT. Amino acids: CASSLGRGIDTGELFF.

The chain carries TRBV18 and TRBJ2-3, with TRBD2 matching over 8 bases. Trimming cost V 3 bases and J 6 bases; bases outside gene matches: 8. The CDR3 runs to 15 residues. Germline lookup yields CDR1 KGHSH and CDR2 LQKENI. Written as DNA, the CDR3 is TGTGCCAGCTCACCCCTAGCGGGCCGATCGGATACGCAGTATTTT. As protein: CASSPLAGRSDTQYF.

The chain joins TRBV5-4 to TRBJ1-6; D gene ambiguous. V lost 0 bases to trimming and J lost 8 bases, with 21 bases between them. Germline values: CDR1 SGHNT, CDR2 YYREEE (reference sequence). The CDR3 is 18 amino acids. CDR3 sequence: CASSLGPLGRRTHSPLHF. The CDR3 nucleotides are TGTGCCAGCAGCTTGGGTCCTTTGGGGAGGCGTACCCATTCACCCCTCCACTTT. The full variable domain, completed using reference TRBV5-4 and TRBJ1-6, is ETGVTQSPTHLIKTRGQQVTLRCSSQSGHNTVSWYQQALGQGPQFIFQYYREEENGRGNFPPRFSGLQFPNYSSELNVNALELDDSALYLCASSLGPLGRRTHSPLHFGNGTRLTVT.

The rearrangement joins TRBV28 to TRBJ1-6, with D possibly matching TRBD1 (5 bases). The CDR3 totals 12 residues. In germline, CDR1 is MDHEN, CDR2 SYDVKM. V was trimmed by 11 bases and J by 8 bases, leaving 13 bases between them. The CDR3 DNA sequence: TGTGCCGCGGGACGGTTAGATTCACCCCTCCACTTT. Protein: CAAGRLDSPLHF.

V gene TRBV5-1 combines with J gene TRBJ2-3; 9 positions agree with TRBD1. From germline, CDR1 is SGHRS and CDR2 YFSETQ. The CDR3 extends over 15 amino acids. J was trimmed by 1 base and V by 4 bases; bases with no gene match: 4. The CDR3, as DNA: TGCGCCAGCAGCACCCGGGACAGGGGCACAGATACGCAGTATTTT. It is translated as CASSTRDRGTDTQYF.

The rearrangement links TRBV5-4 to TRBJ2-7, with a tentative D call TRBD2 (5 bases). Trimming took 0 bases from V and 0 from J, leaving 10 bases between them. Germline V gene lookup returns CDR1 SGHNT and CDR2 YYREEE (reference sequence). The CDR3 runs 15 residues. The CDR3 loop reads CASSLDIASSYEQYF. The CDR3, as DNA: TGTGCCAGCAGCTTGGACATAGCGAGCTCCTACGAGCAGTACTTC.

The chain employs TRBV19 and TRBJ2-4; D uncertain. Germline-derived CDR1 and CDR2 are LNHDA and SQIVND (reference sequence). Deletions cut 11 bases from V and 0 bases from J, with 11 bases between. The CDR3 consists of 13 residues. The CDR3: CASLDLAKNIQYF. The CDR3 nucleotides read TGTGCCTCGTTAGATTTAGCCAAAAACATTCAGTACTTC.